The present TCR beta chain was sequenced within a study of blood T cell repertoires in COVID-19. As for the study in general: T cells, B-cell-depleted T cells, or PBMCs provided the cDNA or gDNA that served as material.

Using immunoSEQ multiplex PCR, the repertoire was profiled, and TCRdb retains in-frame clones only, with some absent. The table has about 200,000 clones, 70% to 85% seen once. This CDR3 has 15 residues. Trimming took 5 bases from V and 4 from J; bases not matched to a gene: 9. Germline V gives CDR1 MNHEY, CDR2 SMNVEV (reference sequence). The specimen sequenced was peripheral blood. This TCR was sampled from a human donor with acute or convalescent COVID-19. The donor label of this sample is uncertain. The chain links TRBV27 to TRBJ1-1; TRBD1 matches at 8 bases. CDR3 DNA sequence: TGTGCCAGCAGTGCCCCTTCAGGGGGCGGCACTGAAGCTTTCTTT. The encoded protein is CASSAPSGGGTEAFF.